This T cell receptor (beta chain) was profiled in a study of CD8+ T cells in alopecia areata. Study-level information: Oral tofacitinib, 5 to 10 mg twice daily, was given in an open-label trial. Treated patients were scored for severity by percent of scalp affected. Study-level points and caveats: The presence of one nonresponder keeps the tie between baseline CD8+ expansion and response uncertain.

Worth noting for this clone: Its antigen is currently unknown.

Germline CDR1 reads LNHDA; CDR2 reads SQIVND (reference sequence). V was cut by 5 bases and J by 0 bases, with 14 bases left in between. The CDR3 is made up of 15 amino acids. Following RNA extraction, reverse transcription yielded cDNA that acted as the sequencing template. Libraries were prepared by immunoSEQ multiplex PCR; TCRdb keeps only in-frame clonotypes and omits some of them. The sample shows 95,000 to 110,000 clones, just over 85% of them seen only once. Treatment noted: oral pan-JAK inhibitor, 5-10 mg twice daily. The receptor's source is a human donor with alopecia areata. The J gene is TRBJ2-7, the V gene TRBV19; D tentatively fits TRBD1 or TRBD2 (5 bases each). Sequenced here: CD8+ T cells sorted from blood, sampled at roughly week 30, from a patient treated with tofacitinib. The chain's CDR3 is CASSLRGSGSYEQYF. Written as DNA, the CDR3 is TGTGCCAGTAGTTTGAGGGGATCGGGCTCCTACGAGCAGTACTTC.